This T cell receptor beta chain was found in a study of CD8 T cells in ankylosing spondylitis. Regarding the study as a whole: Reactive arthritis synovial fluid and blood were previously reported to contain some motif variants. There was a TCR beta motif, made of several highly homologous variants, that appeared characteristic of ankylosing spondylitis blood. Peripheral blood samples showed relatively rare disease-linked clones, and these clones were CD8+. Significantly higher representation of disease-linked clones was reported for matched ankylosing spondylitis synovial fluid.

As the method for making TCR beta libraries, quantitative 5'-RACE with molecular barcodes was used. TCRdb reanalysed the 5' RACE reads using MiXCR and keeps one entry per CDR3 protein. The sample records 670,000 or so distinct CDR3 sequences, roughly 19% being singletons. A note on this clonotype: Its specificity is not known.

The CDR3 covers 15 residues. Germline V lookup: CDR1 SQVTM, CDR2 ANQGSEA. Trimming at V came to 4 bases and at J to 3 bases, leaving 7 bases not matched to a gene. The sequence came from a male donor with ankylosing spondylitis. Sequenced input: blood, either unsorted or a sorted T cell fraction (not recorded which). The chain links TRBV29-1 to TRBJ2-1, with 9 bases identical to TRBD2. The CDR3 loop is CSVGGVSGSYNEQFF. The CDR3 DNA reads as TGCAGCGTTGGTGGGGTTAGCGGGAGCTACAATGAGCAGTTCTTC.